The 12 T cell receptor beta chains listed next were all sequenced from one sample in a study of blood T cell repertoires in COVID-19. Sequenced by immunoSEQ multiplex PCR; TCRdb stores in-frame clones only, minus some. The repertoire holds 75,000 to 85,000 clones, with more than 75% as singletons. The sample was peripheral blood. Source of these receptors: a man in his 60s with COVID-19, enrolled during active disease.

Regarding this clone: It is unclear where the CDR3 begins or ends on the DNA, so no DNA is shown, and the CDR3 is as TCRdb lists it. The chain combines TRBV10-1 with TRBJ2-3; the table gives TRBD2 as D, unverified against the DNA. Germline assignment: CDR1 WNHNN and CDR2 SYGVQD (reference sequence). The CDR3 contains 24 residues when both ends are counted. Here the CDR3 reads CASRDTSGGAPRTDTQYFVQAQYF.

The chain combines TRBV6-5 with TRBJ2-5, with D perhaps matching TRBD2 (6 bases). This CDR3 comprises 14 residues. Trimming cost V 3 bases and J 3 bases, with 11 bases left between them. The germline V gene has CDR1 MNHEY and CDR2 SVGAGI. The CDR3 protein is CASSYTGGEETQYF. Written as DNA, the CDR3 is TGTGCCAGCAGTTATACTGGAGGGGAAGAGACCCAGTACTTC.

The rearrangement joins TRBV6-5 to TRBJ1-2; D not certain. The CDR3 extends over 15 amino acids. The germline V gene has CDR1 MNHEY and CDR2 SVGAGI. The V end was cut by 6 bases, the J end by 4 bases, with 18 bases between. The CDR3 DNA is TGTGCCAGCAGCCGCCCCACGGATGGGAGCTATGGCTACACCTTC. Translation gives CASSRPTDGSYGYTF.

This rearrangement joins TRBV19 to TRBJ1-4; 9 nucleotides line up with TRBD1. Trimming at V came to 3 bases and at J to 5 bases, leaving 10 bases not matched to a gene. The CDR3 runs 17 residues. Germline CDR1 and CDR2: LNHDA and SQIVND (reference sequence). The CDR3 nucleotides are TGTGCCAGTAGTATTTTATCGACAGGGGGGCCAAATGAAAAACTGTTTTTT. Amino acids: CASSILSTGGPNEKLFF.

This chain uses TRBV2 with TRBJ2-2, with 10 nucleotides matching TRBD2. CDR1 and CDR2 (germline): SNHLY, FYNNEI. The CDR3 has 16 residues. With V trimmed by 5 bases and J by 5 bases, 8 bases remained unmatched. The CDR3 protein is CASSMNSGGTTGELFF. In DNA, the CDR3 is TGTGCCAGCAGTATGAATAGCGGGGGGACTACCGGGGAGCTGTTTTTT.

This clone was seen just once. The rearrangement joins TRBV7-9 to TRBJ1-3; perhaps TRBD1 as D (5 bases). Germline V gene sequence: CDR1 SEHNR, CDR2 FQNEAQ (reference sequence). The length of the CDR3 is 16 residues. V lost 1 base and J lost 0, with 10 bases in between. The CDR3 region has the DNA TGTGCCAGCAGCTTAGAAGGGGCTAGCTCTGGAAACACCATATATTTT. This encodes CASSLEGASSGNTIYF.

The chain recombines TRBV11-3 with TRBJ2-3; 7 nucleotides align to TRBD2. V lost 6 bases, J lost 5 bases, and 8 bases stayed unmatched. The germline gives CDR1 SGHNT, CDR2 YENEEA. This CDR3 has 14 residues. The CDR3 reads CASSRAGGRDTQYF. CDR3 coding DNA: TGTGCCAGCAGTAGGGCGGGCGGGAGAGATACGCAGTATTTT.

The rearrangement uses TRBV5-1 and TRBJ1-4; no reliable D call. CDR1 is SGHRS and CDR2 is YFSETQ in the germline V gene. The length of the CDR3 is 15 residues. V was shortened by 0 bases and J by 2 bases, with 8 bases between the two germline ends. The CDR3 here is CASSLGAGTNEKLFF. The CDR3 DNA reads TGCGCCAGCAGCTTGGGGGCTGGGACTAATGAAAAACTGTTTTTT.

The chain employs TRBV6-5 and TRBJ1-3, with D maybe TRBD1 (5 bases). The V and J ends lost 6 bases and 9 bases respectively, with 18 bases between them. From germline, CDR1 is MNHEY and CDR2 SVGAGI. The CDR3 consists of 14 residues. CDR3 protein: CASRRDVAEGTIYF. The CDR3 DNA reads as TGTGCCAGCAGACGGGACGTAGCGGAAGGCACCATATATTTT.

The V call is TRBV10-2, the J call TRBJ1-5; TRBD1 matches 7 bases. CDR3 size: 14 residues. Germline CDR1 WSHSY, CDR2 SAAADI. J was trimmed by 3 bases and V by 7 bases; bases with no gene match: 6. CDR3 protein: CASNEQGLNQPQHF. CDR3 coding DNA: TGCGCCAGCAACGAACAGGGGCTCAATCAGCCCCAGCATTTT.

This clone is a singleton in its sample. The chain couples TRBV11-2 to TRBJ1-6; D is undetermined. Germline V CDR1 and CDR2: SGHAT, FQNNGV. V was shortened by 0 bases and J by 0 bases, with 6 bases between the two germline ends. The CDR3 is 16 residues long. CDR3 coding DNA: TGTGCCAGCAGCTTAGAGTGGAGCTCCTATAATTCACCCCTCCACTTT. It encodes CASSLEWSSYNSPLHF. Supplemented by reference TRBV11-2 and TRBJ1-6, the full variable domain reads EAGVAQSPRYKIIEKRQSVAFWCNPISGHATLYWYQQILGQGPKLLIQFQNNGVVDDSQLPKDRFSAERLKGVDSTLKIQPAKLEDSAVYLCASSLEWSSYNSPLHFGNGTRLTVT.

This clone was seen a single time. J is TRBJ1-6 and V is TRBV5-4; 8 nucleotides match TRBD1. The CDR3 contains 15 residues. V lost 4 bases to trimming and J lost 7 bases; unmatched junction nucleotides: 7. Germline-derived CDR1 and CDR2 are SGHNT and YYREEE (reference sequence). The CDR3: CASSLRQGPNSPLHF. DNA of the CDR3: TGTGCCAGCAGCCTCCGACAGGGGCCCAATTCACCCCTCCACTTT.